A single sample is the source of the 9 T cell receptor beta chains below, sequenced in a study of shared clonotypes between healthy human individuals. Libraries were prepared by immunoSEQ multiplex PCR; TCRdb keeps only in-frame clonotypes and omits some of them. The sample has about 490,000 clones; about 82% are singletons. The source material was PBMCs. These receptors originate from a woman between 40 and 50 years old in good health. Some clones in this sample may be carry-over from other donors' samples.

The chain recombines TRBV5-6 with TRBJ2-1, with TRBD2 matching 8 bases. Per the germline V gene, CDR1 is SGHDT and CDR2 is YYEEEE. The V gene end was trimmed by 2 bases and the J gene end by 6 bases; junction bases not matched to a gene: 7. The CDR3 runs 15 residues. The CDR3 region is CASSFVGGRSNEQFF. As DNA, the CDR3 is TGTGCCAGCAGCTTTGTTGGCGGGAGGTCCAATGAGCAGTTCTTC.

The rearrangement joins TRBV5-8 to TRBJ1-5, with TRBD1 as a possible D gene (5 bases). The germline V and J ends were trimmed by 2 bases and 5 bases, with 14 bases remaining between them. The CDR3 is 15 amino acids. The germline CDR1 and CDR2 sequences are SGHTS and YDEGEE. The CDR3 loop is CASSFGTGPHQPQHF. In DNA form, the CDR3 reads TGTGCCAGCAGCTTCGGGACGGGGCCGCATCAGCCCCAGCATTTT.

This clone was found many times. The chain combines TRBV30 with TRBJ2-7, with a possible D match to TRBD1 (6 bases). V lost 1 base, J lost 2 bases, and 21 bases lay in between. The length of the CDR3 is 17 residues. Germline assignment: CDR1 GTSNPN and CDR2 SVGIG (reference sequence). CDR3 protein: CAWSDTTGTRATYEQYF. CDR3 bases: TGTGCCTGGAGTGATACAACAGGGACACGCGCCACCTACGAGCAGTACTTC.

The chain joins TRBV5-4 to TRBJ1-1, with a weak D call TRBD1 (5 bases). Germline CDR1 and CDR2: SGHNT and YYREEE (reference sequence). V was cut by 3 bases and J by 3 bases, with 15 bases left in between. The CDR3 consists of 15 residues. The CDR3 loop reads CASSSGRGWDTEAFF. The CDR3, as DNA: TGTGCCAGCAGCTCGGGGAGGGGCTGGGACACTGAAGCTTTCTTT.

V gene TRBV5-5 combines with J gene TRBJ2-5; 8 bases map to TRBD2. Looked up from germline, CDR1 is SGHKS and CDR2 is YYEKEE (reference sequence). There are 16 residues in the CDR3. V was pared by 0 bases and J by 5 bases, with 9 bases of the junction left unmatched. The CDR3 loop is CASSLAVGGRRETQYF. The CDR3 DNA sequence: TGTGCCAGCAGCTTGGCGGTTGGCGGGAGGAGGGAGACCCAGTACTTC.

CDR3 nucleotide sequence: TGTGCCAGCAGCGAACAGGGTGGGGATCAGCCCCAGCATTTT. Translating gives CASSEQGGDQPQHF. The chain recombines TRBV9 with TRBJ1-5; D perhaps matches TRBD1 (6 bases). Germline loops: CDR1 SGDLS, CDR2 YYNGEE. The CDR3 has 14 residues. V dropped 3 bases and J dropped 5 bases, with 12 bases sitting between them.

As regards this clone: Other DNA sequences within the sample encode an identical CDR3. This sequence joins TRBV10-2 and TRBJ2-5, with D maybe TRBD1 (6 bases). CDR1 and CDR2 (germline): WSHSY, SAAADI. The CDR3 length is 14 residues. V shed 5 bases and J shed 5 bases, with 15 bases lying between them. The CDR3, as DNA: TGCGCCAGCAGTACCCAGGGGAGAAGGGAGACCCAGTACTTC. Translation: CASSTQGRRETQYF.

This chain joins TRBV6-1 and TRBJ1-2; D is uncertain. The germline V gene encodes CDR1 MNHNS and CDR2 SASEGT. Trimming pared 1 base from V and 1 base from J, leaving 10 bases between. The CDR3 contains 15 residues. CDR3 DNA: TGTGCCAGCAGTGAAGTTCGCCCTAGTAACTATGGCTACACCTTC. This codes for CASSEVRPSNYGYTF.

This clone was counted only a few times. The gene calls are TRBV7-2 and TRBJ2-1; the D is unclear. The CDR3 sequence is 13 residues long. Trimming removed 4 bases from V and 9 bases from J, with 13 bases in between. Germline lookup yields CDR1 SGHTA and CDR2 FQGNSA. CDR3 amino acids: CASSSQPSGEQFF. DNA of the CDR3: TGTGCCAGCAGCTCACAACCCTCTGGTGAGCAGTTCTTC.